This entry describes one T cell receptor (beta chain). Antigen: not known. The sample comes from a study of T cell responses to AZD1222 COVID-19 vaccine. Assay used: immunoSEQ multiplex PCR; TCRdb lists only in-frame clones, some missing. The sample records about 92,000 clones, 70% to 90% being singletons. Germline trimming cut 7 bases from V and 6 bases from J; bases unmatched to any gene: 13. The CDR3 consists of 16 residues. Germline CDR1 reads LNHDA; CDR2 reads SQIVND (reference sequence). Whole-study results and caveats: Increases in Spike-specific TCR breadth and depth were seen after two AZD1222 doses.

This specimen consisted of peripheral blood, obtained on day 0 of AZD1222 vaccination. V and J are TRBV19 and TRBJ2-1; 9 nucleotides align to TRBD1. The sequence was collected from an adult in good health. This CDR3 reads CASTNPRDRESNEQFF. CDR3 coding DNA: TGTGCCAGTACCAACCCTCGGGACAGGGAAAGCAATGAGCAGTTCTTC.